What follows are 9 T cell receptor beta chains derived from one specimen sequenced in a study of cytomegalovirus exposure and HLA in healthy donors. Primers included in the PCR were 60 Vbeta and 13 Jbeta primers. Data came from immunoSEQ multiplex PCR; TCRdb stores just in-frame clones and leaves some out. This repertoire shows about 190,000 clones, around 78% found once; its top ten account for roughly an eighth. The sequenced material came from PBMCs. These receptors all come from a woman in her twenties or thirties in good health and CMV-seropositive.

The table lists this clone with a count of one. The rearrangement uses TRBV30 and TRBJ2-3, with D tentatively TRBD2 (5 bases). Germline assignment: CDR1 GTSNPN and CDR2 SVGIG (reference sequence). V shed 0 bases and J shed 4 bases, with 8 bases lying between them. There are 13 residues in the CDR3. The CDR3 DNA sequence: TGTGCCTGGAGTGTAGACGGGGCAGATACGCAGTATTTT. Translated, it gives CAWSVDGADTQYF. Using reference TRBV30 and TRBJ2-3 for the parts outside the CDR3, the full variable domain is SQTIHQWPATLVQPVGSPLSLECTVEGTSNPNLYWYRQAAGRGLQLLFYSVGIGQISSEVPQNLSASRPQDRQFILSSKKLLLSDSGFYLCAWSVDGADTQYFGPGTRLTVL.

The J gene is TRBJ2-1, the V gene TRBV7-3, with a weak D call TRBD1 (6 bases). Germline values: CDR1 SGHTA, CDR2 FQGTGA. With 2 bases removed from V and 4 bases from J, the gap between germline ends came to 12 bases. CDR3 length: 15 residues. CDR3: CASSLHQTGYNEQFF. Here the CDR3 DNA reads TGTGCCAGCAGCTTACACCAGACAGGATACAATGAGCAGTTCTTC.

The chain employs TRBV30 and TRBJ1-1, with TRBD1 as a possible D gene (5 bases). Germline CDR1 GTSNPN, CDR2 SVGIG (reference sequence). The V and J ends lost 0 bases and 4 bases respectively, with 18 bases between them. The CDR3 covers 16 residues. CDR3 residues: CAWSVDRGRVSTEAFF. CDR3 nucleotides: TGTGCCTGGAGTGTAGATAGGGGAAGGGTGAGCACTGAAGCTTTCTTT.

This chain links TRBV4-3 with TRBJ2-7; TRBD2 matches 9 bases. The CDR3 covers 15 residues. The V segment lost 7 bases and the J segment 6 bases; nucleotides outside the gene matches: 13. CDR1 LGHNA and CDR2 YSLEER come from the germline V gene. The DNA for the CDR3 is TGCGCCAGCACCCAGGAGTTGGCGGGAGGGAGCGAGCAGTACTTC. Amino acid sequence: CASTQELAGGSEQYF.

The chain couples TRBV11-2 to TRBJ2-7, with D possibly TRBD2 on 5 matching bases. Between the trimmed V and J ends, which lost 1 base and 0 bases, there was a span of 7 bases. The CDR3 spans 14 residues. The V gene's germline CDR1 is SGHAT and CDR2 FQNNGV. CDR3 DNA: TGTGCCAGCAGCTTAGCGGGAAACTCCTACGAGCAGTACTTC. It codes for CASSLAGNSYEQYF.

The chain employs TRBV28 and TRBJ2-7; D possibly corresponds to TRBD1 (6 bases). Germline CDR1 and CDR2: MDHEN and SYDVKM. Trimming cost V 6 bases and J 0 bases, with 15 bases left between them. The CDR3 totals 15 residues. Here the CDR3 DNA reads TGTGCCAGCAGGCCTACTTGGACAGCCTCCTACGAGCAGTACTTC. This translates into CASRPTWTASYEQYF.

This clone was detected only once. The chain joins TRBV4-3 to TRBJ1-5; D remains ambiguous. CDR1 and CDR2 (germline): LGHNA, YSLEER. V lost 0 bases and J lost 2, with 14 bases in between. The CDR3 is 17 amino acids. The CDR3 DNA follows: TGCGCCAGCAGCCAAGATCGTGCGGGAAGTGGCAATCAGCCCCAGCATTTT. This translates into CASSQDRAGSGNQPQHF.

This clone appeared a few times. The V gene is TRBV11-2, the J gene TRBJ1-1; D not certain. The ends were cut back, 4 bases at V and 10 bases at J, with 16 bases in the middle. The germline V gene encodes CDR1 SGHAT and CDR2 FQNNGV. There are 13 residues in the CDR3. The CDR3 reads CASSSARVDGAFF. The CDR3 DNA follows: TGTGCCAGCAGCTCCGCACGGGTAGACGGAGCTTTCTTT.

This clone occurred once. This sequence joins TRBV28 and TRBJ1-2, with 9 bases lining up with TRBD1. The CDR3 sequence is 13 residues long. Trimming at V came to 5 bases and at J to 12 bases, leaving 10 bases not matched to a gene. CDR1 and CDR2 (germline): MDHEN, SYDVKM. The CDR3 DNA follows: TGTGCCAGCAGTAACCCACAGGGGGCGCAAGACACCTTC. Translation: CASSNPQGAQDTF.